These T cell receptor beta chains were read from a single sample in a study of blood T cell repertoires in COVID-19. TCRdb's copy holds only in-frame clones and misses some; the assay was immunoSEQ multiplex PCR. The sample has 35,000 to 40,000 clones; just under 75% are singletons. Sequences were obtained from peripheral blood. The receptors stem from a man between 70 and 80 years old with COVID-19, enrolled during active disease. CDR3s include the opening cysteine and the closing phenylalanine or tryptophan. Each record gives: V gene, clone size, J gene, D gene, CDR3 DNA, CDR3 protein. The D gene is left open where the match is weak. Clone size appears in some rows only: once, few, many, or a class for an expanded clone.

V gene: TRBV14
clone size: .
J gene: TRBJ1-3
D gene: .
CDR3 DNA: TGTGCCAGCAGTCCCCGCCGGGGGATCGACACCATATATTTT
CDR3 protein: CASSPRRGIDTIYF

V gene: TRBV6-5
clone size: .
J gene: TRBJ1-5
D gene: .
CDR3 DNA: TGTGCCAGCGGTTTGGGGCCCTGGGGCAATCAGCCCCAGCATTTT
CDR3 protein: CASGLGPWGNQPQHF

V gene: TRBV7-9
clone size: .
J gene: TRBJ1-1
D gene: TRBD1
CDR3 DNA: TGTGCCAGCAGCGCGGACAGGGGGCGAGAAGCTTTCTTT
CDR3 protein: CASSADRGREAFF

V gene: TRBV4-1
clone size: .
J gene: TRBJ2-7
D gene: .
CDR3 DNA: TGCGCCAGCAGCCAAACCGGTTACGAGCAGTACTTC
CDR3 protein: CASSQTGYEQYF

V gene: TRBV6-5
clone size: .
J gene: TRBJ2-5
D gene: TRBD2
CDR3 DNA: TGTGCCAGCAGCTACGGACTAGCTTGGGAGACCCAGTACTTC
CDR3 protein: CASSYGLAWETQYF

V gene: TRBV6-4
clone size: .
J gene: TRBJ1-1
D gene: .
CDR3 DNA: TGTGCCAGCAGTCAGGATTCGAACACTGAAGCTTTCTTT
CDR3 protein: CASSQDSNTEAFF

V gene: TRBV11-1
clone size: .
J gene: TRBJ1-3
D gene: TRBD1
CDR3 DNA: TGTGCCAGCAGCTTATGGAGGGGGCAAGGAAACACCATATATTTT
CDR3 protein: CASSLWRGQGNTIYF

V gene: TRBV27
clone size: .
J gene: TRBJ1-6
D gene: TRBD1
CDR3 DNA: TGTGCCAGCAGTTATGCGGGACAGGTTAGAAATTCACCCCTCCACTTT
CDR3 protein: CASSYAGQVRNSPLHF

V gene: TRBV19
clone size: few
J gene: TRBJ2-7
D gene: .
CDR3 DNA: TGTGCCAGTAGTACGGTCTTCTTAACCTACGAGCAGTACTTC
CDR3 protein: CASSTVFLTYEQYF

V gene: TRBV7-9
clone size: .
J gene: TRBJ1-3
D gene: .
CDR3 DNA: TGTGCCAGCAGCGTTAGACAGTACTCTGGAAACACCATATATTTT
CDR3 protein: CASSVRQYSGNTIYF

V gene: TRBV7-8
clone size: few
J gene: TRBJ1-5
D gene: .
CDR3 DNA: TGTGCCAGCAGCTCCTTATGGCGGATTCCCGCGGGGAATCAGCCCCAGCATTTT
CDR3 protein: CASSSLWRIPAGNQPQHF

V gene: TRBV5-1
clone size: .
J gene: TRBJ2-3
D gene: TRBD2
CDR3 DNA: TGCGCCAGCAGCCAAGGGACTAGCGCGTACACAGATACGCAGTATTTT
CDR3 protein: CASSQGTSAYTDTQYF

V gene: TRBV21-1
clone size: once
J gene: TRBJ2-7
D gene: .
CDR3 DNA: TGTGCCAGCAGAAGGATGGGGGAGCCCGGGTTATGGCGGGAGAAGAATTACGAGCAGTACTTC
CDR3 protein: CASRRMGEPGLWREKNYEQYF

V gene: TRBV7-9
clone size: .
J gene: TRBJ1-6
D gene: .
CDR3 DNA: TGTGCGGTAGGGAGTTCACCCCTCCACTTT
CDR3 protein: CAVGSSPLHF

V gene: TRBV7-9
clone size: .
J gene: TRBJ1-3
D gene: .
CDR3 DNA: TGTGCCAGCAGCTCCCGGGGATCTTACTCTGGAAACACCATATATTTT
CDR3 protein: CASSSRGSYSGNTIYF

V gene: TRBV3-1/TRBV3-2
clone size: .
J gene: TRBJ1-1
D gene: TRBD1
CDR3 DNA: TGTGCCAGCAGCCAAATTACGGGACAGGTGAACACTGAAGCTTTCTTT
CDR3 protein: CASSQITGQVNTEAFF

V gene: TRBV7-9
clone size: .
J gene: TRBJ1-1
D gene: .
CDR3 DNA: TGTGCCAGCAGCTTTATCGTAGGGGCCAACTTATGGACCACTGAAGCTTTCTTT
CDR3 protein: CASSFIVGANLWTTEAFF

V gene: TRBV10-1
clone size: few
J gene: TRBJ2-7
D gene: TRBD2
CDR3 DNA: TGCGCCAGCAGTGGACTAGCGGGCTACGAGCAGTACTTC
CDR3 protein: CASSGLAGYEQYF

V gene: TRBV9
clone size: .
J gene: TRBJ2-1
D gene: TRBD2
CDR3 DNA: TGTGCCAGCAGTTTTCCGGGCCAGGGGGCGCTAGCGGGAGCGGAGATTGAGCAGTTCTTC
CDR3 protein: CASSFPGQGALAGAEIEQFF

V gene: TRBV7-9
clone size: once
J gene: TRBJ2-7
D gene: .
CDR3 DNA: TGTGCCAGCAGCTTCGAGGGTTTTGGGGAGCAGTACTTC
CDR3 protein: CASSFEGFGEQYF

V gene: TRBV24-1
clone size: few
J gene: TRBJ1-5
D gene: TRBD1
CDR3 DNA: TGTGCCACCAGTGATTCGTCCAGGGGGCGGGGAGCTGATCAGCCCCAGCATTTT
CDR3 protein: CATSDSSRGRGADQPQHF

V gene: TRBV6-2/TRBV6-3
clone size: .
J gene: TRBJ2-3
D gene: .
CDR3 DNA: TGTGCCAGCAGTTACTCGCAGTCAGATACGCAGTATTTT
CDR3 protein: CASSYSQSDTQYF

V gene: TRBV7-2
clone size: .
J gene: TRBJ1-2
D gene: .
CDR3 DNA: TGTGCCAGCAGACCCGGGACTGGCTATGGCTACACCTTC
CDR3 protein: CASRPGTGYGYTF

V gene: TRBV7-8
clone size: .
J gene: TRBJ2-2
D gene: TRBD1
CDR3 DNA: TGTGCCAGCAGCTCCCAGACAGGGGACGACACCGGGGAGCTGTTTTTT
CDR3 protein: CASSSQTGDDTGELFF

V gene: TRBV9
clone size: .
J gene: TRBJ1-5
D gene: TRBD1
CDR3 DNA: TGTGCCAGCAGCGTTCAGGGGGCTCGCAATCAGCCCCAGCATTTT
CDR3 protein: CASSVQGARNQPQHF

V gene: TRBV19
clone size: .
J gene: TRBJ2-1
D gene: .
CDR3 DNA: TGTGCCAGTAGTACCATATCACAGGGAAATGAGCAGTTCTTC
CDR3 protein: CASSTISQGNEQFF

V gene: TRBV27
clone size: .
J gene: TRBJ2-2
D gene: .
CDR3 DNA: TGTGCCAGCAGAATGGCCCTCAGGGGGAACACCGGGGAGCTGTTTTTT
CDR3 protein: CASRMALRGNTGELFF

V gene: TRBV28
clone size: .
J gene: TRBJ1-6
D gene: TRBD1
CDR3 DNA: TGTGCCAGCAGCCTGACAGGGGGTAATTCACCCCTCCACTTT
CDR3 protein: CASSLTGGNSPLHF

V gene: TRBV28
clone size: .
J gene: TRBJ1-2
D gene: .
CDR3 DNA: TGTGCCAGCAGTTCCCCGTGGAGTAACTATGGCTACACCTTC
CDR3 protein: CASSSPWSNYGYTF

V gene: TRBV6-5
clone size: .
J gene: TRBJ1-1
D gene: .
CDR3 DNA: TGTGCCAGCAGTCAAAGAGGCGGCGGAAACACTGAAGCTTTCTTT
CDR3 protein: CASSQRGGGNTEAFF

V gene: TRBV6-6
clone size: .
J gene: TRBJ1-5
D gene: .
CDR3 DNA: TGTGCCAGCAAGGTCCCCGAGACATTGGGGAGGCCCCAGCATTTT
CDR3 protein: CASKVPETLGRPQHF

V gene: TRBV2
clone size: once
J gene: TRBJ1-5
D gene: TRBD1
CDR3 DNA: TGTGCCAGCCGGGACAGGGGCCGCCTGGGGCCCCAGCATTTT
CDR3 protein: CASRDRGRLGPQHF

V gene: TRBV29-1
clone size: few
J gene: TRBJ1-3
D gene: .
CDR3 DNA: TGCAGCGTCCAACAGGGAGCTGGAAACACCATATATTTT
CDR3 protein: CSVQQGAGNTIYF

V gene: TRBV7-7
clone size: .
J gene: TRBJ1-5
D gene: TRBD1
CDR3 DNA: TGTGCTAGCAGCTTCCTCTTTTTCGGGACAGGGGGTGCGAATAGCAATCAGCCCCAGCATTTT
CDR3 protein: CASSFLFFGTGGANSNQPQHF

V gene: TRBV7-9
clone size: .
J gene: TRBJ1-4
D gene: .
CDR3 DNA: TGTGCCAGCAGCTTAGCGGGCGGGGCCAATGAAAAACTGTTTTTT
CDR3 protein: CASSLAGGANEKLFF

V gene: TRBV3-1/TRBV3-2
clone size: .
J gene: TRBJ1-5
D gene: .
CDR3 DNA: TGTGCCAGCAGCCAAGATGGTATCGGGGTGGACAATCAGCCCCAGCATTTT
CDR3 protein: CASSQDGIGVDNQPQHF

V gene: TRBV10-3
clone size: .
J gene: TRBJ1-5
D gene: .
CDR3 DNA: TGTGCCATCAATTCAGGGGGCAATCAGCCCCAGCATTTT
CDR3 protein: CAINSGGNQPQHF

V gene: TRBV11-2
clone size: medium-sized
J gene: TRBJ1-3
D gene: .
CDR3 DNA: TGTGCCAGCAGCTTAAGCATTTCAGGAAACACCATATATTTT
CDR3 protein: CASSLSISGNTIYF

V gene: TRBV7-3
clone size: .
J gene: TRBJ1-2
D gene: .
CDR3 DNA: TGTGCCAGCAGCCCGACCAAGGGGGGGCTGGGCGGCTACACCTTC
CDR3 protein: CASSPTKGGLGGYTF

V gene: TRBV27
clone size: .
J gene: TRBJ1-2
D gene: TRBD1
CDR3 DNA: TGTGCCAGCAGCCTTCTTGGACAGGGGGCCTATGGCTACACCTTC
CDR3 protein: CASSLLGQGAYGYTF

V gene: TRBV10-1
clone size: medium-sized
J gene: TRBJ2-1
D gene: .
CDR3 DNA: TGCGCCAGCAAGAGCGGAACTCCCGACAATGAGCAGTTCTTC
CDR3 protein: CASKSGTPDNEQFF

V gene: TRBV6-6
clone size: .
J gene: TRBJ1-3
D gene: .
CDR3 DNA: TGTGCCAGCAGTTACCTTGGAAACACCATATATTTT
CDR3 protein: CASSYLGNTIYF

V gene: TRBV7-2
clone size: .
J gene: TRBJ1-5
D gene: TRBD1
CDR3 DNA: TGTGCCAGCAGCCCCCAATCAGGGGGTTTTCAGCCCCAGCATTTT
CDR3 protein: CASSPQSGGFQPQHF

V gene: TRBV7-9
clone size: .
J gene: TRBJ2-3
D gene: TRBD1
CDR3 DNA: TGTGCCAGCAGCTTAGCGAGGTGGGAGGGACAGGGTACCACAGATACGCAGTATTTT
CDR3 protein: CASSLARWEGQGTTDTQYF

V gene: TRBV19
clone size: .
J gene: TRBJ1-2
D gene: .
CDR3 DNA: TGTGCCAGTAGTTCGCTAGGAGGCTACACCTTC
CDR3 protein: CASSSLGGYTF

V gene: TRBV10-1
clone size: .
J gene: TRBJ1-6
D gene: .
CDR3 DNA: TGCGCCAGCAGTATGGACAGACACGGCTCACCCCTCCACTTT
CDR3 protein: CASSMDRHGSPLHF

V gene: TRBV18
clone size: .
J gene: TRBJ1-6
D gene: TRBD1
CDR3 DNA: TGTGCCAGCTCTCCACCGGGACAGGGACCTTATAATTCACCCCTCCACTTT
CDR3 protein: CASSPPGQGPYNSPLHF

V gene: TRBV11-3
clone size: .
J gene: TRBJ2-1
D gene: TRBD2
CDR3 DNA: TGTGCCAGCAGCTTAGGGAGCCGAGCGGGAATGGGAAATGAGCAGTTCTTC
CDR3 protein: CASSLGSRAGMGNEQFF

V gene: TRBV19
clone size: .
J gene: TRBJ1-5
D gene: .
CDR3 DNA: TGTGCCAGTGAGGATCATAGGAATCAGCCCCAGCATTTT
CDR3 protein: CASEDHRNQPQHF

V gene: TRBV6-5
clone size: .
J gene: TRBJ2-7
D gene: .
CDR3 DNA: TGTGCCAGCAGGAAGACAGGCGGTGCGTACGAGCAGTACTTC
CDR3 protein: CASRKTGGAYEQYF

V gene: TRBV2
clone size: .
J gene: TRBJ2-7
D gene: TRBD2
CDR3 DNA: TGTGCCAGCAGGAGGACTAGCGGGTCCTACGAGCAGTACTTC
CDR3 protein: CASRRTSGSYEQYF